This T cell receptor (beta chain) was retrieved from a study of T cells after yellow fever vaccination. Findings of the study overall: Secondary responses were weaker yet peaked faster, day 5 versus 15. From the bulk population, abundant clonotypes could contaminate and appear within FACS-sorted repertoires. Of the clonotypes, a small share occurred in both CD4 and CD8 compartments.

Comments on this clonotype: As yet, its antigen is unknown.

Template switching by 5'RACE produced TCR cDNA, adding a universal primer site and UMIs. TCRdb processed the 5' RACE reads anew with MiXCR; each CDR3 protein has one entry. The data contain under 300,000 distinct CDR3 sequences, more than 6.5% of them singletons. The CDR3 extends over 15 amino acids. V gave up 0 bases and J gave up 5 bases, with 13 bases separating them. Germline loops: CDR1 LNHDA, CDR2 SQIVND (reference sequence). Here the sequenced sample was CD4+ T cells sorted from PBMCs, taken on the day of the yellow fever booster vaccination. V is TRBV19 and J is TRBJ2-5; D unresolved. The clonotype originates from a man under 40 who received the YFV17D yellow fever vaccine. In DNA form, the CDR3 reads TGTGCCAGTAGTATAGATCAACCCGGTCTCGAGACCCAGTACTTC. Protein sequence: CASSIDQPGLETQYF. The full variable domain, completed using reference TRBV19 and TRBJ2-5, is DGGITQSPKYLFRKEGQNVTLSCEQNLNHDAMYWYRQDPGQGLRLIYYSQIVNDFQKGDIAEGYSVSREKKESFPLTVTSAQKNPTAFYLCASSIDQPGLETQYFGPGTRLLVL.